This is a list of T cell receptor beta chains from one sample in a study of CD8 T cell repertoires and HIV-1 epitope variants. These receptors' targets are unknown. Sequencing was performed with immunoSEQ multiplex PCR; in TCRdb, only in-frame clones are kept and a portion is missing. The sample records approximately 4,900 clones, roughly 65% being singletons. The specimen sequenced was cultured CD8+ T cells derived from PBMCs. These receptors all stem from a male donor with HIV. The CDR3 runs from the conserved cysteine through the conserved F or W. Fields, in order: CDR3 DNA, CDR3 protein, clone size, V gene, J gene, D gene. A D gene is named only where the DNA matches it firmly. Size tells how often a clone was seen (once, few, many) or the class of an expanded clone, and some rows leave it out.

cdr3_nt: TGTGCCAGCAGTGTAGGGTCGACATGGGAAAAACTGTTTTTT; cdr3_aa: CASSVGSTWEKLFF; clone_size: NA; v_call: TRBV2; j_call: TRBJ1-4; d_call: NA
cdr3_nt: TGTGCCATCTCGGACAGGGGGCTTTCCTACGAGCAGTACTTC; cdr3_aa: CAISDRGLSYEQYF; clone_size: few; v_call: TRBV28; j_call: TRBJ2-7; d_call: TRBD1
cdr3_nt: TGTGCCAGCAGTTTCCTCGTGAACACCGGGGAGCTGTTTTTT; cdr3_aa: CASSFLVNTGELFF; clone_size: few; v_call: TRBV28; j_call: TRBJ2-2; d_call: NA
cdr3_nt: TGTGCCAGCAGCCTCAGGGATGATCAGCCCCAGCATTTT; cdr3_aa: CASSLRDDQPQHF; clone_size: NA; v_call: TRBV6-6; j_call: TRBJ1-5; d_call: NA
cdr3_nt: TGTGCCAGCAGCGCAGAAAAGCGGGGGCCCTACGAGCAGTACTTC; cdr3_aa: CASSAEKRGPYEQYF; clone_size: NA; v_call: TRBV9; j_call: TRBJ2-7; d_call: TRBD2
cdr3_nt: TGTGCCAGCAGCGAGACCCCGTCTGGAAACACCATATATTTT; cdr3_aa: CASSETPSGNTIYF; clone_size: NA; v_call: TRBV5-6; j_call: TRBJ1-3; d_call: NA
cdr3_nt: TGTGCCAGCAGTTTATTAGACAGCTACGAGCAGTACTTC; cdr3_aa: CASSLLDSYEQYF; clone_size: NA; v_call: TRBV28; j_call: TRBJ2-7; d_call: NA
cdr3_nt: TGTTCGAGCACCCAGCGGGAGCAGTACAATGAGCAGTTCTTC; cdr3_aa: CSSTQREQYNEQFF; clone_size: once; v_call: TRBV28; j_call: TRBJ2-1; d_call: TRBD2
cdr3_nt: TGCAGCGTTGAGCCTGAACGGGAGGGCCGATACGAGCAGTACTTC; cdr3_aa: CSVEPEREGRYEQYF; clone_size: NA; v_call: TRBV29-1; j_call: TRBJ2-7; d_call: TRBD2
cdr3_nt: TGTGCCAGCAGCCCCCCTGACGGGGAGCTGTTTTTT; cdr3_aa: CASSPPDGELFF; clone_size: NA; v_call: TRBV5-4; j_call: TRBJ2-2; d_call: NA
cdr3_nt: TGTGCCAGCAGCTTGGTGCAGGCCAATGAGCAGTTCTTC; cdr3_aa: CASSLVQANEQFF; clone_size: NA; v_call: TRBV5-6; j_call: TRBJ2-1; d_call: NA
cdr3_nt: TGTGCCAGCAGTTTAGGGGAAGTACACACTGAAGCTTTCTTT; cdr3_aa: CASSLGEVHTEAFF; clone_size: NA; v_call: TRBV27; j_call: TRBJ1-1; d_call: NA
cdr3_nt: TGCGCCAGCAGTGAATGGGAGACGAACACCGGGGAGCTGTTTTTT; cdr3_aa: CASSEWETNTGELFF; clone_size: NA; v_call: TRBV10-1; j_call: TRBJ2-2; d_call: NA
cdr3_nt: TGTGCCAGCAGCTCGACGGGCGGGGAGCTGTTTTTT; cdr3_aa: CASSSTGGELFF; clone_size: NA; v_call: TRBV7-3; j_call: TRBJ2-2; d_call: NA
cdr3_nt: TGTGCCAGCAGCCCTCTCGGGGGTACGAACGCTGAAGCTTTCTTT; cdr3_aa: CASSPLGGTNAEAFF; clone_size: NA; v_call: TRBV7-3; j_call: TRBJ1-1; d_call: NA
cdr3_nt: TGCGCCAGCAGCTCCCTTCTCACGGAGACCCAGTACTTC; cdr3_aa: CASSSLLTETQYF; clone_size: NA; v_call: TRBV4-3; j_call: TRBJ2-5; d_call: NA
cdr3_nt: TGTGCCAGCAGCTCTGTACAGGGGCGGAATTCACCCCTCCACTTT; cdr3_aa: CASSSVQGRNSPLHF; clone_size: NA; v_call: TRBV7-8; j_call: TRBJ1-6; d_call: TRBD1
cdr3_nt: TGTGCCAGTAGTTACTCCTACGAGCAGTACTTC; cdr3_aa: CASSYSYEQYF; clone_size: NA; v_call: TRBV19; j_call: TRBJ2-7; d_call: NA
cdr3_nt: TGTGCCAGTAGTCCCGGACAAAACACCGGGGAGCTGTTTTTT; cdr3_aa: CASSPGQNTGELFF; clone_size: NA; v_call: TRBV19; j_call: TRBJ2-2; d_call: NA
cdr3_nt: TGTGCCAGTAGCCGCCCCCCTTTCGGTGAAGCTTTCTTT; cdr3_aa: CASSRPPFGEAFF; clone_size: NA; v_call: TRBV19; j_call: TRBJ1-1; d_call: NA
cdr3_nt: TGCAACGTTGAAGGCCTCCGGGCTCTGGATACGCAGTATTTT; cdr3_aa: CNVEGLRALDTQYF; clone_size: NA; v_call: TRBV29-1; j_call: TRBJ2-3; d_call: NA
cdr3_nt: TGCGCCAGCAGCCAAAAAGACAGGGACGAAAAACTGTTTTTT; cdr3_aa: CASSQKDRDEKLFF; clone_size: NA; v_call: TRBV4-3; j_call: TRBJ1-4; d_call: TRBD1
cdr3_nt: TGTGCCAGCAGCTTAGAAACCGTCACAGGGGAAGAGACCCAGTACTTC; cdr3_aa: CASSLETVTGEETQYF; clone_size: NA; v_call: TRBV7-6; j_call: TRBJ2-5; d_call: TRBD1
cdr3_nt: TGTGCCAGCAGCTTAGGACCACTAGGGACTAGCGGGGAATCTAGCACAGATACGCAGTATTTT; cdr3_aa: CASSLGPLGTSGESSTDTQYF; clone_size: NA; v_call: TRBV13; j_call: TRBJ2-3; d_call: TRBD2
cdr3_nt: TGTGCCAGCAGTTTATTGATCCTAGCTGCGAACACCGGGGAGCTGTTTTTT; cdr3_aa: CASSLLILAANTGELFF; clone_size: NA; v_call: TRBV28; j_call: TRBJ2-2; d_call: NA
cdr3_nt: TGTGCCAGCAGCTTGGCCGAACTAGCCAAAAACATTCAGTACTTC; cdr3_aa: CASSLAELAKNIQYF; clone_size: NA; v_call: TRBV5-6; j_call: TRBJ2-4; d_call: NA
cdr3_nt: TGTGCCAGCAGTGACAAGGGGGAGACCGGGGAGCTGTTTTTT; cdr3_aa: CASSDKGETGELFF; clone_size: few; v_call: TRBV6-1; j_call: TRBJ2-2; d_call: NA
cdr3_nt: TGTGCCAGCAGCTTGGAGACAGGGGCAACCTACGAGCAGTACTTC; cdr3_aa: CASSLETGATYEQYF; clone_size: NA; v_call: TRBV5-6; j_call: TRBJ2-7; d_call: TRBD1
cdr3_nt: TGTGCCAGCAGCGAGACTAGCGGCTACGAGCAGTACTTC; cdr3_aa: CASSETSGYEQYF; clone_size: once; v_call: TRBV28; j_call: TRBJ2-7; d_call: TRBD2
cdr3_nt: TGTGCCAGTAATATCAGGCAGGCAGCTAACTATGGCTACACCTTC; cdr3_aa: CASNIRQAANYGYTF; clone_size: few; v_call: TRBV19; j_call: TRBJ1-2; d_call: NA
cdr3_nt: TGTGCCAGCAGTTCCCCCCGGGGGCAGGGGGCAAGAGGGGGCTACACCTTC; cdr3_aa: CASSSPRGQGARGGYTF; clone_size: NA; v_call: TRBV28; j_call: TRBJ1-2; d_call: TRBD1